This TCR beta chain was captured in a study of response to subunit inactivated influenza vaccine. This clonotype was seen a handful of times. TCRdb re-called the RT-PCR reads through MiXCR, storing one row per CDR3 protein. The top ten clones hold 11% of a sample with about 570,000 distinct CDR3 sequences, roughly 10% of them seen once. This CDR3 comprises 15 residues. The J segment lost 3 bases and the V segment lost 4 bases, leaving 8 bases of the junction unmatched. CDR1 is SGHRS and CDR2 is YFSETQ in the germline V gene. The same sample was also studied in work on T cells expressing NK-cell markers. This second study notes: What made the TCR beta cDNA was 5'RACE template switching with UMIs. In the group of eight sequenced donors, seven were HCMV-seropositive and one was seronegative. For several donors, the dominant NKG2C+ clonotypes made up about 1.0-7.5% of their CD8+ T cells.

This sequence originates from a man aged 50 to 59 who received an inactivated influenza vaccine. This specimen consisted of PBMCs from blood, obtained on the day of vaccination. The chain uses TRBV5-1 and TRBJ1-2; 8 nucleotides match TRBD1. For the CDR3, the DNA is TGCGCCAGCAGCCCCGGGACAGGCTCCCACTATGGCTACACCTTC. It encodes CASSPGTGSHYGYTF.